Detailed here is one T cell receptor (beta chain). Looked up from germline, CDR1 is MDHEN and CDR2 is SYDVKM. V lost 2 bases and J 6 bases, leaving 13 bases between the germline ends. This CDR3 is built from 14 residues. The sample comes from a study of blood T cell repertoires in COVID-19. The wider study: From the United States, Italy and Spain came samples of acute and convalescent COVID-19.

One Seattle source followed patients from active infection through their disease course. As processed by the authors: Estimated nucleated cell counts came from reference gene primer amplification. Measured with immunoSEQ multiplex PCR; TCRdb has only the in-frame clones, and not every one. That table gives V, J and clone size, and the DNA gave D and trimming. The sample shows a few hundred thousand clones, over 75% of them seen only once. The chain joins TRBV28 to TRBJ1-2, with a possible D match to TRBD1 (5 bases). Sequencing was done on a sample of peripheral blood. The clonotype comes from a woman aged 25 to 39 with COVID-19, enrolled during active disease. CDR3 in DNA: TGTGCCAGCAGTTTACTTCAGGGAAGTGATGGCTACACCTTC. This gives the protein CASSLLQGSDGYTF.